Included here is one T cell receptor beta chain sequence, with context. This sample was taken from a study of blood T cell repertoires in COVID-19. TCRdb's copy holds only in-frame clones and misses some; the assay was immunoSEQ multiplex PCR. The data hold some 190,000 clones, with roughly 80% observed a single time. Germline CDR1 reads SGHVS; CDR2 reads FQNEAQ. Losses at the gene ends were 6 bases for V and 1 base for J; bases not matched to a gene: 4. There are 15 residues in the CDR3. Input material: peripheral blood. The chain couples TRBV7-8 to TRBJ1-5; 9 nucleotides agree with TRBD1. This receptor was obtained from a woman aged 60-75 years with COVID-19, enrolled during active disease. The DNA for the CDR3 is TGTGCCAGCAGACTTGACAGGGGGAGCAATCAGCCCCAGCATTTT. Protein: CASRLDRGSNQPQHF.